Listed below are T cell receptor beta chains from one sample, sequenced in a study of T cells in Graves' hyperthyroidism and ophthalmopathy. From the multiplex PCR reads, TCRdb called clonotypes with MiXCR, one entry per CDR3 protein. The sample contains around 200,000 distinct CDR3 sequences, 15% to 20% of which appear only once. The sample consisted of blood. Every receptor here comes from a woman aged 45-65 years with Graves' hyperthyroidism. CDR3s include the opening cysteine and the closing phenylalanine or tryptophan. D genes are given only for firm matches. Part of the rows lack a size; the others show once, few, many or a class for expanded clones.

V: TRBV5-4
size: few
J: TRBJ2-2
D: NA
DNA: TGTGCCAGCAGCTTGGGGATGAACACCGGGGAGCTGTTTTTT
CDR3: CASSLGMNTGELFF

V: TRBV19
size: many
J: TRBJ2-3
D: NA
DNA: TGTGCCAGTAGACCCCACGGCAGGGGAGATACGCAGTATTTT
CDR3: CASRPHGRGDTQYF

V: TRBV7-9
size: many
J: TRBJ2-1
D: NA
DNA: TGTGCCAGCAGCTTGCGGGCAGGGGCCAATGAGCAGTTCTTC
CDR3: CASSLRAGANEQFF

V: TRBV27
size: once
J: TRBJ2-2
D: TRBD2
DNA: TGTGCCAGCAGTTGGGGACTAGCAAGATGGAATAAGAAGGCCGGGGAGCTGTTTTTT
CDR3: CASSWGLARWNKKAGELFF

V: TRBV12-3/TRBV12-4
size: many
J: TRBJ2-3
D: TRBD2
DNA: TGTGCCAGCAGACCGATGGGACTAGCGGGGCCTACAGGAGGGGATACGCAGTATTTT
CDR3: CASRPMGLAGPTGGDTQYF

V: TRBV9
size: NA
J: TRBJ1-1
D: NA
DNA: TGTGCCAGCAGCGTTCACGGGGGCGCGAACACTGAAGCTTTCTTT
CDR3: CASSVHGGANTEAFF

V: TRBV19
size: few
J: TRBJ2-5
D: NA
DNA: TGTGCCAGTAGTATTTCCCGAGGAGAGACCCAGTACTTC
CDR3: CASSISRGETQYF

V: TRBV12-3/TRBV12-4
size: many
J: TRBJ2-1
D: TRBD1
DNA: TGTGCCAGCAGTCCATATGTCCCGGGACAGGGCAATGAGCAGTTCTTC
CDR3: CASSPYVPGQGNEQFF

V: TRBV28
size: many
J: TRBJ1-2
D: NA
DNA: TGTGCCAGCAGTTTTGTAGGGGGCTACACCTTC
CDR3: CASSFVGGYTF

V: TRBV15
size: NA
J: TRBJ2-1
D: TRBD1
DNA: TGTTCCACCAGCGCCGATACCGGGACAGGGTTCAATGAGCAGTTCTTC
CDR3: CSTSADTGTGFNEQFF

V: TRBV19
size: NA
J: TRBJ1-1
D: NA
DNA: TGTGCCAGTAGCCATAGCACCCGACTGAACACTGAAGCTTTCTTT
CDR3: CASSHSTRLNTEAFF

V: TRBV19
size: few
J: TRBJ2-1
D: NA
DNA: TGTGCCAGTAGTAGTGGGGGGGCCAACTACAATGAGCAGTTCTTC
CDR3: CASSSGGANYNEQFF

V: TRBV29-1
size: many
J: TRBJ2-1
D: TRBD1
DNA: TGCAGCGTTGAGGGTGGGGGACAGCTCTCCTACAATGAGCAGTTCTTC
CDR3: CSVEGGGQLSYNEQFF

V: TRBV11-2
size: many
J: TRBJ2-1
D: NA
DNA: TGTGCCAGCAGCTTAGCGGTTACTGGCAACAATGAGCAGTTCTTC
CDR3: CASSLAVTGNNEQFF

V: TRBV9
size: many
J: TRBJ2-3
D: NA
DNA: TGTGCCAGCAGTCCTCTGGGGACCACAGATACGCAGTATTTT
CDR3: CASSPLGTTDTQYF

V: TRBV19
size: many
J: TRBJ2-7
D: TRBD2
DNA: TGTGCCAGTAGTATTACCGGGACTAGCGGGGACGAGCAGTACTTC
CDR3: CASSITGTSGDEQYF

V: TRBV2
size: many
J: TRBJ1-2
D: TRBD1
DNA: TGTGCCAGTGGAAGGGACAGGAGCAGCTACACCTTC
CDR3: CASGRDRSSYTF

V: TRBV3-1
size: many
J: TRBJ2-3
D: TRBD2
DNA: TGTGCCAGCAGCCAAGGCCGGGGGGGCACAGATACGCAGTATTTT
CDR3: CASSQGRGGTDTQYF

V: TRBV2
size: many
J: TRBJ1-1
D: NA
DNA: TGTGCCAGCACCGGGGTCCTTGTGGGCACTGAAGCTTTCTTT
CDR3: CASTGVLVGTEAFF

V: TRBV12-3/TRBV12-4
size: many
J: TRBJ2-7
D: TRBD1
DNA: TGTGCCAGCAGCCCCAATGGACAGGGGGGTTACGAGCAGTACTTC
CDR3: CASSPNGQGGYEQYF

V: TRBV19
size: many
J: TRBJ1-2
D: NA
DNA: TGTGCCAGTAGTATTTTCCGGGCAGAGGTCGGCTACACCTTC
CDR3: CASSIFRAEVGYTF

V: TRBV3-1
size: NA
J: TRBJ1-3
D: NA
DNA: TGCGCCAGCAGCTCAACCTTTCGGGACTCTGGAAACACCATATATTTT
CDR3: CASSSTFRDSGNTIYF

V: TRBV18
size: once
J: TRBJ2-6
D: NA
DNA: TGTGCCAGCTCACCCCGTGAACAGAAAACTGGGGCCAACGTCCTGACTTTC
CDR3: CASSPREQKTGANVLTF

V: TRBV28
size: many
J: TRBJ1-1
D: NA
DNA: TGTGCCAGCAGTTTGATTGGGGCTGAAGCTTTCTTT
CDR3: CASSLIGAEAFF

V: TRBV7-9
size: many
J: TRBJ2-5
D: NA
DNA: TGTGCCAGCAGCTTACAGGGGGGTCCCTACAGAGAGACCCAGTACTTC
CDR3: CASSLQGGPYRETQYF

V: TRBV5-5
size: many
J: TRBJ1-2
D: NA
DNA: TGTGCCAGCAGCACCGGACCGGTTAACTATGGCTACACCTTC
CDR3: CASSTGPVNYGYTF

V: TRBV4-2
size: many
J: TRBJ2-7
D: TRBD1
DNA: TGTGCCAGCAGCCCTTGGGACAGGGTTTTTAACGAGCAGTACTTC
CDR3: CASSPWDRVFNEQYF

V: TRBV25-1
size: many
J: TRBJ2-7
D: TRBD1
DNA: TGTGCCAGCAGTGAATGGACAGGGGGCTGGTACGAGCAGTACTTC
CDR3: CASSEWTGGWYEQYF

V: TRBV27
size: many
J: TRBJ1-5
D: NA
DNA: TGTGCCAGCAGTTCCGGACAGTATAGCAATCAGCCCCAGCATTTT
CDR3: CASSSGQYSNQPQHF

V: TRBV28
size: NA
J: TRBJ2-7
D: NA
DNA: TGTGCCAGCAGAGGGTGGGCCGCATCGGCGGACGAGCAGTACTTC
CDR3: CASRGWAASADEQYF

V: TRBV28
size: many
J: TRBJ1-2
D: NA
DNA: TGTGCCAGCAGTCTAAGGGCGGGAGTACATGGCTACACCTTC
CDR3: CASSLRAGVHGYTF

V: TRBV20-1
size: many
J: TRBJ2-4
D: TRBD1
DNA: TGCAGTGCTAGAAAACAGGGGGCGCCGGGATCCAAAAACATTCAGTACTTC
CDR3: CSARKQGAPGSKNIQYF

V: TRBV6-2/TRBV6-3
size: many
J: TRBJ2-3
D: TRBD2
DNA: TGTGCCAGCAGCGCTAGCGGATCGACAGATACGCAGTATTTT
CDR3: CASSASGSTDTQYF

V: TRBV6-5
size: many
J: TRBJ2-1
D: TRBD1
DNA: TGTGCCAGCAGTTACTCGCCCCACACACAGGGGAGCTCCTACAATGAGCAGTTCTTC
CDR3: CASSYSPHTQGSSYNEQFF

V: TRBV25-1
size: many
J: TRBJ2-7
D: NA
DNA: TGTGCCAGCAGTGATAGTGCCAGGGCCCAAAGGGGGTACGAGCAGTACTTC
CDR3: CASSDSARAQRGYEQYF

V: TRBV5-6
size: many
J: TRBJ2-7
D: NA
DNA: TGTGCCAGCAGCTTGGGGCAGGGGGGCGAGCAGTACTTC
CDR3: CASSLGQGGEQYF

V: TRBV6-1
size: many
J: TRBJ1-1
D: NA
DNA: TGTGCCAGCAGTCGATCAGAACTACAGCACACTGAAGCTTTCTTT
CDR3: CASSRSELQHTEAFF

V: TRBV4-1
size: NA
J: TRBJ2-1
D: NA
DNA: TGCGCCAGCAGCCAACGGTGGGGCTTTGAAAATGAGCAGTTCTTC
CDR3: CASSQRWGFENEQFF

V: TRBV5-4
size: NA
J: TRBJ1-4
D: NA
DNA: TGTGCCAGCAGCCCGGAAAATCCAACTAATGAAAAACTGTTTTTT
CDR3: CASSPENPTNEKLFF

V: TRBV4-3
size: few
J: TRBJ1-2
D: NA
DNA: TGCGCCAGCAGCCAGGGCACTACCTTCAGCTATGGCTACACCTTC
CDR3: CASSQGTTFSYGYTF